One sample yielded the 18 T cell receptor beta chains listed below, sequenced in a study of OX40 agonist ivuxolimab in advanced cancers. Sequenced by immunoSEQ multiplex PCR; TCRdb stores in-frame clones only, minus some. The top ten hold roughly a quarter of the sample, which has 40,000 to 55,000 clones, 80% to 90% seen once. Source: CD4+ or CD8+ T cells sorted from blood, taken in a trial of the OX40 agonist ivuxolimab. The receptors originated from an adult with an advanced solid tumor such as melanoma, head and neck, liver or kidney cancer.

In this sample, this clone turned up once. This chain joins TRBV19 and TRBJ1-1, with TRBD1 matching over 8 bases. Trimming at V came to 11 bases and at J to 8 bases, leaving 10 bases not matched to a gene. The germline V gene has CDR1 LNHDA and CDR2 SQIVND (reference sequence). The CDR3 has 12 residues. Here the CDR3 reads CAGSDRQGEAFF. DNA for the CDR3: TGTGCCGGCAGTGACCGACAGGGGGAAGCTTTCTTT.

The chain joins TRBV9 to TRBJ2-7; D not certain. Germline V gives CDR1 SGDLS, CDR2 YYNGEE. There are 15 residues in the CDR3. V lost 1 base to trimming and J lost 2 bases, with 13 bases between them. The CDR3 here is CASSVTVDGPYEQYF. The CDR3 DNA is TGTGCCAGCAGCGTAACTGTGGACGGCCCCTACGAGCAGTACTTC.

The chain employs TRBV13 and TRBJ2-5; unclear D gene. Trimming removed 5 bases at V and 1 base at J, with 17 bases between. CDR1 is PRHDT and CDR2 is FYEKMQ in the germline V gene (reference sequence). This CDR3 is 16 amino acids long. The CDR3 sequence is CASSPPGQIGQETQYF. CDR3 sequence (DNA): TGTGCCAGCAGCCCCCCGGGCCAGATTGGCCAAGAGACCCAGTACTTC.

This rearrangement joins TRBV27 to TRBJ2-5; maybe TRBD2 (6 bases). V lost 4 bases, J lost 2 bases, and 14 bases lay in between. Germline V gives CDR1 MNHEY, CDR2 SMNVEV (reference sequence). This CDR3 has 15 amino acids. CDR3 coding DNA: TGTGCCAGCAGTTCAAGAAGACTAGATCAAGAGACCCAGTACTTC. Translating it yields CASSSRRLDQETQYF.

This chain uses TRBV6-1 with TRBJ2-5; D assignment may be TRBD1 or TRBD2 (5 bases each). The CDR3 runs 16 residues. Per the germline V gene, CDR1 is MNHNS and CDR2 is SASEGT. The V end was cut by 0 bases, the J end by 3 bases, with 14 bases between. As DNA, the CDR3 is TGTGCCAGCAGTGAAGCGGATGGGACGGTGAAAGAGACCCAGTACTTC. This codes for CASSEADGTVKETQYF.

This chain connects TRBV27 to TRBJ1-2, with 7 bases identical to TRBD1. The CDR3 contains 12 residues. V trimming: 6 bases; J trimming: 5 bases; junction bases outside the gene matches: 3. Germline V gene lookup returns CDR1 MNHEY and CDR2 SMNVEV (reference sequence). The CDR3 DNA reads TGTGCCAGCAGCCCGACAGGGTATGGCTACACCTTC. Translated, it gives CASSPTGYGYTF.

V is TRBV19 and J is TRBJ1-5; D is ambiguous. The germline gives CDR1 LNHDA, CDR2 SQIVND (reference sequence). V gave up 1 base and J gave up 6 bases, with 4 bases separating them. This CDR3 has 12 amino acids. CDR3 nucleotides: TGTGCCAGTAGTATAGGGCCTCAGCCCCAGCATTTT. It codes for CASSIGPQPQHF. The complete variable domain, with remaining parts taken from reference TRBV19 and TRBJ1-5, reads DGGITQSPKYLFRKEGQNVTLSCEQNLNHDAMYWYRQDPGQGLRLIYYSQIVNDFQKGDIAEGYSVSREKKESFPLTVTSAQKNPTAFYLCASSIGPQPQHFGDGTRLSIL.

The CDR3 DNA is TGTGCCAGCAGTTACTTTGCAGGGGACTACAATGAGCAGTTCTTC. This encodes CASSYFAGDYNEQFF. The V gene is TRBV6-6, the J gene TRBJ2-1, with D possibly matching TRBD1 (6 bases). Germline V gives CDR1 MNHNY, CDR2 SVGAGI (reference sequence). The CDR3 runs 15 residues. Trimming removed 1 base from V and 3 bases from J, with 10 bases in between.

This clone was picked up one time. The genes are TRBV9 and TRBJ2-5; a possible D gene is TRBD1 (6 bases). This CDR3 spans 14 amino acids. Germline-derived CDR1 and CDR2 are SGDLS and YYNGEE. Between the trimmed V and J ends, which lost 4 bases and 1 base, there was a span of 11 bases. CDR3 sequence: CASSRVGAQETQYF. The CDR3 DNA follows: TGTGCCAGCAGCAGGGTGGGGGCCCAAGAGACCCAGTACTTC. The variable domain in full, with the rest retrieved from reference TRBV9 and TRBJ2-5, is DSGVTQTPKHLITATGQRVTLRCSPRSGDLSVYWYQQSLDQGLQFLIQYYNGEERAKGNILERFSAQQFPDLHSELNLSSLELGDSALYFCASSRVGAQETQYFGPGTRLLVL.

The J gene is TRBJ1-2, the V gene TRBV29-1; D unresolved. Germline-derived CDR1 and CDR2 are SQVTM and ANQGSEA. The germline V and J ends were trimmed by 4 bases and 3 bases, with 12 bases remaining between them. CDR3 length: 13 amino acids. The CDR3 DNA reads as TGCAGCGTTGTCGGGCAGTGGGACTATGGCTACACCTTC. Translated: CSVVGQWDYGYTF.

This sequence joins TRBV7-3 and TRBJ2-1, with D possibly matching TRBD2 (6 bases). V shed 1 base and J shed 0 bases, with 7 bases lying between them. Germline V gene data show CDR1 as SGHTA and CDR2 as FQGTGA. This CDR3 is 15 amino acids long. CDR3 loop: CASSLSGASYNEQFF. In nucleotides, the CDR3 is TGTGCCAGCAGCTTAAGCGGGGCCTCCTACAATGAGCAGTTCTTC.

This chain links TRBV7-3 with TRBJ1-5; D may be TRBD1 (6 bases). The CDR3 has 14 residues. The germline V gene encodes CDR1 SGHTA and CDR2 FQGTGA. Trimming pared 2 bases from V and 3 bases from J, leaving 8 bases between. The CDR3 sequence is CASSLYRVNQPQHF. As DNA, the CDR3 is TGTGCCAGCAGCTTATACAGGGTCAATCAGCCCCAGCATTTT.

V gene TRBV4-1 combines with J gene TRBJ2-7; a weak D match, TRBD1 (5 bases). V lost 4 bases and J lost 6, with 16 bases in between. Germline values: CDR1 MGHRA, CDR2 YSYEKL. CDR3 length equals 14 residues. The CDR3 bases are TGCGCCAGCAGCCCTGTTACCCTCAGGGTCGAGCAGTACTTC. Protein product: CASSPVTLRVEQYF.

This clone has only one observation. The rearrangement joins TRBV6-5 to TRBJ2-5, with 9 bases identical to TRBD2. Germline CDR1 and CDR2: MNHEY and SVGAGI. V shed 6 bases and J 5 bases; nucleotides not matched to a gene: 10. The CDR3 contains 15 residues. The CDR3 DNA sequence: TGTGCCAGCAGACCCTTAGCGGGGGTAGGGGAGACCCAGTACTTC. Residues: CASRPLAGVGETQYF.

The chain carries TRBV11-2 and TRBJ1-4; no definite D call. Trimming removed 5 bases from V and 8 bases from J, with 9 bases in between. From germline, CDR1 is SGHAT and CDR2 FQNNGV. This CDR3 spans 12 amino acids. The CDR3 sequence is CASSPLGEKLFF. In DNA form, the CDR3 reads TGTGCCAGCAGCCCCCTTGGGGAAAAACTGTTTTTT.

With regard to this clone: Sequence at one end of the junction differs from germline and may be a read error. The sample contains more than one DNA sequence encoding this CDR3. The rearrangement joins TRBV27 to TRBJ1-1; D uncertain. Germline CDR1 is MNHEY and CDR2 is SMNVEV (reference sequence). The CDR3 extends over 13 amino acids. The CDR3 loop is CASSLAAASEAFF. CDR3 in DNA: TGTGCCAGCAGTTTAGCGGCAGCCTCTGAAGCTTTCTTC.

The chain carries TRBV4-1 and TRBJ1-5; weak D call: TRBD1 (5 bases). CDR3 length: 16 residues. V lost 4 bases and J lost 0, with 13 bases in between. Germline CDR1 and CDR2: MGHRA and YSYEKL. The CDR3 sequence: CASSRVTGDSNQPQHF. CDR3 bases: TGCGCCAGCAGCCGTGTAACGGGGGATAGCAATCAGCCCCAGCATTTT.

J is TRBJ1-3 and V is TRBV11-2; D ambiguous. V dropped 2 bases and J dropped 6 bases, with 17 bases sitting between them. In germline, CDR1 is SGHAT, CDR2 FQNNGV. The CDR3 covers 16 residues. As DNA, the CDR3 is TGTGCCAGCAGCTTATGGTCCCGAGACAACCTAAACACCATATATTTT. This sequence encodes CASSLWSRDNLNTIYF.